This record concerns one T cell receptor (beta chain) sequence. Its antigen remains unidentified. Base-call qualities are not available, and no considerably larger clone is one nucleotide away. TRB CDR3 sequencing and data processing of tumor genomic DNA were performed with the immunoSEQ assay. Not all clones reach the TCRdb copy of this immuneACCESS table, which keeps in-frame sequences only. Checked studies attribute under half of the gap to unresolved V genes and leave the rest unexplained. The sample contains approximately 14,000 clones, approximately 73% of them found a single time. The ten biggest clones cover 17% of the sample. This sample is part of a study of T cell repertoires in Merkel cell carcinoma (dated by TCRdb to between 2019 and 2020). For the wider study: Patients with prior intralesional immunotherapy or systemic immune checkpoint blockade before the biopsy were excluded. The MCPyV-specific clonotypes were initially defined from expanded tumor-infiltrating lymphocytes through tetramer sorting, cloning and paired TCR sequencing. To be included, a subject needed both a diagnosis of MCPyV-positive Merkel cell carcinoma and tumor-infiltrating lymphocytes that had been successfully expanded in vitro.

CDR1 and CDR2, per the germline V gene (reference sequence), are SGHNT and YYREEE. Its CDR3 holds 17 amino acids, cysteine through phenylalanine. The sequence is cut down to CDR3 DNA, 51 bases in frame from base 1. Trimming leaves V shorter by 0 bases and J shorter by 7 bases, with the junction holding 9 bases beyond the gene matches. Study subjects had biopsy-confirmed Merkel cell carcinoma that was MCPyV-positive, and every subject had positive serum antibodies to T-antigen. Genomic DNA was extracted from five or six adjacent 10-micron frozen tumor sections without cell sorting or culture. About 5 x 5 x 5 mm of tumor biopsy tissue was frozen in optimal cutting temperature compound. Hematoxylin and eosin scout sections confirmed abundant Merkel cell carcinoma and infiltrating cells in the frozen biopsy. What the work shows at the level of the full study, not this receptor alone: No normal tissue biopsies were studied.

This clonotype originated in an adult with Merkel cell carcinoma. Material: tumor tissue. The chain was built from TRBV5-4 and TRBJ2-1; 11 bases in between match TRBD1. The DNA sequence follows: TGTGCCAGCAGCTTGGGTGGGGGGGACAGGGGGTTTAATGAGCAGTTCTTC. Translated, this gives CASSLGGGDRGFNEQFF.